Given below is one TCR beta chain in context. Then a second PCR, running about 7 to 11 cycles, was carried out with a sample-barcoded 5' primer and a J-beta primer mix. TCRdb ran MiXCR on the 5' RACE reads and lists one entry per CDR3 protein. This repertoire shows around 600,000 distinct CDR3 sequences, around half found once; its top ten account for around 24%. These data come from a study of blood T cells in healthy people across ages. In the study overall: About one barcoded beta molecule per two T cells came from capture by template switching.

CDR1 is MRHNA and CDR2 is SNTAGT in the germline V gene. V was cut by 0 bases and J by 7 bases, with 10 bases left in between. CDR3 size: 14 residues. Every participating donor contributed 8.5 to 10 milliliters of peripheral blood through a draw. Material: blood. The TCR originated in a man older than 75 in good health. V gene TRBV6-4 combines with J gene TRBJ2-1; D not resolved. CDR3 loop: CASSDSGSWNEQFF. The CDR3 bases are TGTGCCAGCAGTGACTCAGGCAGTTGGAATGAGCAGTTCTTC.